Shown below are 29 T cell receptor beta chains from a single sample sequenced in a study of beta chain features in type 1 diabetes. Overall study results and limits: Across all four CD4+ subsets, people with type 1 diabetes showed modestly shorter TCRB CDR3s.

Their specific antigens are unknown. The entirety of the isolated RNA underwent reverse transcription, so expressed TCRB transcripts were sequenced. Repertoires were generated with immunoSEQ multiplex PCR, while TCRdb's copy carries only in-frame clones and drops some. The repertoire holds approximately 250,000 clones, with about 11% as singletons. The specimen was naive CD4+ T cells from blood. The receptors here all came from a man younger than 40 with type 1 diabetes.

J is TRBJ2-5 and V is TRBV30, with TRBD1 as a possible D gene (5 bases). CDR1 GTSNPN and CDR2 SVGIG come from the germline V gene (reference sequence). The germline V and J ends were trimmed by 2 bases and 5 bases, with 12 bases remaining between them. The CDR3 is 13 amino acids. The CDR3 loop reads CAWSTAGFETQYF. Written as DNA, the CDR3 is TGTGCCTGGAGTACGGCAGGGTTCGAGACCCAGTACTTC. The full variable domain, rest sourced from reference TRBV30 and TRBJ2-5, is SQTIHQWPATLVQPVGSPLSLECTVEGTSNPNLYWYRQAAGRGLQLLFYSVGIGQISSEVPQNLSASRPQDRQFILSSKKLLLSDSGFYLCAWSTAGFETQYFGPGTRLLVL.

The chain links TRBV7-2 to TRBJ2-1; D is perhaps TRBD2 (5 bases). This CDR3 region has 12 residues. The germline CDR1 and CDR2 sequences are SGHTA and FQGNSA. Between the trimmed V and J ends, which lost 1 base and 12 bases, there was a span of 10 bases. In DNA form, the CDR3 reads TGTGCCAGCAGCTTAGTTGGACGGGGGCAGTTCTTC. It yields the protein CASSLVGRGQFF.

This chain connects TRBV20-1 to TRBJ1-2; D is ambiguous. V dropped 0 bases and J dropped 8 bases, with 7 bases sitting between them. Per germline, CDR1 DFQATT and CDR2 SNEGSKA (reference sequence). This CDR3 comprises 11 residues. DNA for the CDR3: TGCAGTGCTAGAGATCTGAGAGGCTACACCTTC. It specifies CSARDLRGYTF.

The table lists this clone with a few counts. The chain links TRBV6-5 to TRBJ2-7; TRBD2 might be the D (6 bases). Deletions cut 4 bases from V and 1 base from J, with 8 bases between. Germline CDR1 is MNHEY and CDR2 is SVGAGI. The CDR3 is 13 residues long. CDR3 loop: CASSLGLSYEQYF. CDR3 in DNA: TGTGCCAGCAGTTTAGGACTATCCTACGAGCAGTACTTC.

This clone was seen only a few times. The chain has TRBV2 and TRBJ2-7; TRBD1 matches at 9 bases. J lost 2 bases, V lost 2 bases, and 7 bases had no gene match. This CDR3 has 16 residues. Germline loops: CDR1 SNHLY, CDR2 FYNNEI. The CDR3 loop reads CASSERQGGSAYEQYF. CDR3 DNA sequence: TGTGCCAGCAGTGAAAGACAGGGGGGGTCGGCCTACGAGCAGTACTTC.

The gene calls are TRBV7-8 and TRBJ2-6, with D possibly TRBD2 on 6 matching bases. Trimming pared 4 bases from V and 2 bases from J, leaving 15 bases between. There are 17 residues in the CDR3. Germline CDR1 reads SGHVS; CDR2 reads FQNEAQ. This CDR3 reads CASSSRFRGTGANVLTF. In nucleotides, the CDR3 is TGTGCCAGCAGCTCACGATTCCGGGGGACTGGGGCCAACGTCCTGACTTTC. Based on the CDR3 plus reference TRBV7-8 and TRBJ2-6, the full variable domain is GAGVSQSPRYKVAKRGQDVALRCDPISGHVSLFWYQQALGQGPEFLTYFQNEAQLDKSGLPSDRFFAERPEGSVSTLKIQRTQQEDSAVYLCASSSRFRGTGANVLTFGAGSRLTVL.

This clone was counted between two and nine times. The chain uses TRBV5-1 and TRBJ1-6; a possible D gene is TRBD1 (6 bases). Germline loops: CDR1 SGHRS, CDR2 YFSETQ. The CDR3 runs 16 residues. The V gene lost 5 bases and the J gene lost 4 bases, with 16 bases spanning the gap. The CDR3: CASRQGTREYNSPLHF. As DNA, the CDR3 is TGCGCCAGCAGGCAGGGGACAAGGGAGTATAATTCACCCCTCCACTTT.

The CDR3 is CASSLSIGNQPQHF. The CDR3 DNA follows: TGTGCCAGCAGCTTATCAATAGGCAATCAGCCCCAGCATTTT. The chain has TRBV5-6 and TRBJ1-5; D is unresolved. The germline V gene encodes CDR1 SGHDT and CDR2 YYEEEE. The CDR3 is 14 amino acids. The V end lost 2 bases, the J end lost 2 bases, and 8 bases lay between the germline ends.

The chain has TRBV30 and TRBJ1-2; 7 positions agree with TRBD1. The CDR3 contains 15 residues. V gave up 0 bases and J gave up 6 bases; unmatched junction bases: 10. CDR1 GTSNPN and CDR2 SVGIG come from the germline V gene (reference sequence). CDR3 in DNA: TGTGCCTGGAGTGTACGGCGACAGGGCTCGGATGGCTACACCTTC. Translating gives CAWSVRRQGSDGYTF.

The gene calls are TRBV6-5 and TRBJ2-2; D is possibly TRBD2 (5 bases). Trimming took off 5 bases at V and 6 bases at J, with 10 bases between the two ends. Germline V gene sequence: CDR1 MNHEY, CDR2 SVGAGI. The CDR3 extends over 13 amino acids. CDR3 nucleotides: TGTGCCAGCAGTCCCATCGGGGCCGGGGAGCTGTTTTTT. Protein sequence: CASSPIGAGELFF.

V is TRBV6-5 and J is TRBJ2-1, with D unclear. V lost 4 bases and J lost 0, with 13 bases in between. Germline V CDR1 and CDR2: MNHEY, SVGAGI. This CDR3 contains 16 residues. The CDR3 DNA is TGTGCCAGCAGTTCCCGCGCCTATAGCTCCTACAATGAGCAGTTCTTC. It specifies CASSSRAYSSYNEQFF.

The chain uses TRBV9 and TRBJ2-2; TRBD1 matches at 8 bases. V lost 3 bases to trimming and J lost 8 bases; unmatched junction nucleotides: 9. The CDR3 loop spans 15 amino acids. CDR1 is SGDLS and CDR2 is YYNGEE in the germline V gene. CDR3 region: CASSGRQGMGGELFF. The CDR3 coding sequence is TGTGCCAGCAGCGGAAGACAGGGGATGGGTGGGGAGCTGTTTTTT.

V usage is TRBV2 and J usage is TRBJ1-5; no clear D gene. V lost 6 bases and J lost 0, with 9 bases in between. The V gene's germline CDR1 is SNHLY and CDR2 FYNNEI. The CDR3 runs 14 residues. This chain's CDR3 is CASSRRDSNQPQHF. The CDR3, as DNA: TGTGCCAGCAGCCGTAGAGATAGCAATCAGCCCCAGCATTTT.

This clone was observed a few times. The CDR3 here is CASSVRGGGGANVLTF. In nucleotides, the CDR3 is TGTGCCAGCAGCGTCAGAGGGGGCGGTGGGGCCAACGTCCTGACTTTC. The chain carries TRBV9 and TRBJ2-6; 7 nucleotides line up with TRBD1. This CDR3 has 16 amino acids. Trimming cost V 2 bases and J 3 bases; bases outside gene matches: 5. The germline CDR1 and CDR2 sequences are SGDLS and YYNGEE.

This clone has a handful of counts. The chain has TRBV11-2 and TRBJ2-1, with 9 bases matching TRBD1. The V segment lost 4 bases and the J segment 7 bases; nucleotides outside the gene matches: 5. The CDR3 has 14 residues. Germline CDR1 is SGHAT and CDR2 is FQNNGV. The CDR3 coding sequence is TGTGCCAGCAGCTCCCTACAGGGGGCGAATGAGCAGTTCTTC. Amino acid sequence: CASSSLQGANEQFF.

On this clone itself: This same CDR3 is encoded by further DNA sequences in the sample. Here the CDR3 DNA reads TGTGCCTCAGGACAGGGGAACACCATATATTTT. This gives the protein CASGQGNTIYF. The chain combines TRBV30 with TRBJ1-3, with 9 positions matching TRBD1. The germline V gene encodes CDR1 GTSNPN and CDR2 SVGIG (reference sequence). CDR3 length: 11 residues. Trimming took 7 bases from V and 7 from J; bases not matched to a gene: 2. The full variable domain, in which reference TRBV30 and TRBJ1-3 provide the parts outside the CDR3, is SQTIHQWPATLVQPVGSPLSLECTVEGTSNPNLYWYRQAAGRGLQLLFYSVGIGQISSEVPQNLSASRPQDRQFILSSKKLLLSDSGFYLCASGQGNTIYFGEGSWLTVV.

The chain couples TRBV5-6 to TRBJ1-6; 9 positions agree with TRBD1. The CDR3 spans 15 residues. The V segment lost 1 base and the J segment 7 bases; nucleotides outside the gene matches: 3. Germline CDR1 reads SGHDT; CDR2 reads YYEEEE. The CDR3 is CASSLPGTGNSPLHF. CDR3 DNA: TGTGCCAGCAGCTTGCCAGGGACAGGGAATTCACCCCTCCACTTT.

This clone appeared a few times. The chain is built from TRBV28 and TRBJ1-5; maybe TRBD1 (6 bases). The CDR3 is made up of 13 amino acids. The germline V gene has CDR1 MDHEN and CDR2 SYDVKM. The V gene lost 6 bases and the J gene lost 4 bases, with 10 bases spanning the gap. The CDR3 nucleotides read TGTGCCAGCAGGAGGGGGTGGAATCAGCCCCAGCATTTT. Its translation is CASRRGWNQPQHF.

The chain recombines TRBV29-1 with TRBJ1-1, with TRBD1 matching 7 bases. The CDR3 totals 13 residues. V lost 5 bases to trimming and J lost 7 bases; unmatched junction nucleotides: 10. Germline-derived CDR1 and CDR2 are SQVTM and ANQGSEA. The chain's CDR3 is CSVRRDRGIEAFF. The CDR3 DNA reads as TGCAGCGTTCGCCGGGACAGAGGGATTGAAGCTTTCTTT.

The CDR3: CAGQQEYTGELFF. In DNA form, the CDR3 reads TGTGCCGGACAACAGGAGTACACCGGGGAGCTGTTTTTT. The chain joins TRBV2 to TRBJ2-2; the D gene is possibly TRBD1 (5 bases). CDR3 length: 13 residues. Deletions cut 11 bases from V and 3 bases from J, with 13 bases between. Germline lookup yields CDR1 SNHLY and CDR2 FYNNEI.

In this sample, this clone turned up a few times. The rearrangement joins TRBV6-1 to TRBJ1-5; TRBD1 might be the D (6 bases). V gave up 4 bases and J gave up 7 bases, with 17 bases separating them. Looked up from germline, CDR1 is MNHNS and CDR2 is SASEGT. CDR3 length: 15 residues. The CDR3 DNA reads as TGTGCCAGCAGTGCAACACAGGGCCGAGGGCAGCCCCAGCATTTT. It translates to CASSATQGRGQPQHF.

This rearrangement joins TRBV2 to TRBJ1-1, with TRBD1 matching over 7 bases. Germline loops: CDR1 SNHLY, CDR2 FYNNEI. CDR3 length: 14 amino acids. Trimming cost V 6 bases and J 4 bases; bases outside gene matches: 8. The DNA of the CDR3 is TGTGCCAGCAGATTTGACAGGGTGAGCACTGAAGCTTTCTTT. It codes for CASRFDRVSTEAFF. Combining the CDR3 with reference TRBV2 and TRBJ1-1 gives the whole variable domain EPEVTQTPSHQVTQMGQEVILRCVPISNHLYFYWYRQILGQKVEFLVSFYNNEISEKSEIFDDQFSVERPDGSNFTLKIRSTKLEDSAMYFCASRFDRVSTEAFFGQGTRLTVV.

In this sample, this clone turned up a few times. The chain carries TRBV11-1 and TRBJ2-3; D may be TRBD1 (5 bases). The CDR3 is 13 amino acids. CDR1 and CDR2 (germline): SGHAT, FQDESV (reference sequence). The V and J ends lost 5 bases and 6 bases respectively, with 12 bases between them. CDR3 nucleotides: TGTGCCAGCAGCGGCAGGGCCGGCGATACGCAGTATTTT. It encodes CASSGRAGDTQYF.

This sequence joins TRBV7-9 and TRBJ2-2, with D possibly being TRBD1 (6 bases). Germline loops: CDR1 SEHNR, CDR2 FQNEAQ (reference sequence). The CDR3 is 14 amino acids. V lost 5 bases, J lost 10 bases, and 17 bases lay in between. Written as DNA, the CDR3 is TGTGCCAGCAGCCCGGCAGGGGCGCATAAGGAGCTGTTTTTT. Amino acids: CASSPAGAHKELFF.

V gene TRBV29-1 combines with J gene TRBJ2-2; 9 bases line up with TRBD1. The CDR3 has 15 amino acids. Trimming took 4 bases from V and 2 from J; bases not matched to a gene: 5. CDR1 and CDR2 from the germline V gene are SQVTM and ANQGSEA. In nucleotides, the CDR3 is TGCAGCGTTGGACGGGACAGGGTAAACACCGGGGAGCTGTTTTTT. This sequence encodes CSVGRDRVNTGELFF.

This clone appeared a few times. The J gene is TRBJ2-2, the V gene TRBV29-1; unclear D gene. Germline loops: CDR1 SQVTM, CDR2 ANQGSEA. V lost 7 bases, J lost 0 bases, and 12 bases lay in between. The length of the CDR3 is 14 residues. Written as DNA, the CDR3 is TGCAGCGGTACGACACCTTCGAACACCGGGGAGCTGTTTTTT. Its translation is CSGTTPSNTGELFF.

This clone turned up a few times. The CDR3 nucleotides read TGTGCCAGCAGCCCCCTGAGTGGGCCTAGCACAGATACGCAGTATTTT. Encoded protein: CASSPLSGPSTDTQYF. The chain couples TRBV9 to TRBJ2-3; no clear D gene. With 4 bases removed from V and 0 bases from J, the gap between germline ends came to 15 bases. This CDR3 comprises 16 residues. Germline CDR1 is SGDLS and CDR2 is YYNGEE.

The chain combines TRBV6-5 with TRBJ1-1; 8 bases fit TRBD1. Germline V gene data show CDR1 as MNHEY and CDR2 as SVGAGI. J lost 6 bases, V lost 4 bases, and 4 bases had no gene match. The CDR3 has 13 amino acids. The CDR3 DNA follows: TGTGCCAGCAGTTCCCAGGACAGGGCTGAAGCTTTCTTT. This sequence encodes CASSSQDRAEAFF.

This clone turned up a few times. The chain couples TRBV15 to TRBJ1-4; no clear D. The length of the CDR3 is 14 residues. The germline gives CDR1 LNHNV, CDR2 YYDKDF (reference sequence). V was cut by 0 bases and J by 7 bases, with 9 bases left in between. The DNA of the CDR3 is TGTGCCACCAGCAGAGATTTGGCAATTGAAAAACTGTTTTTT. The encoded protein is CATSRDLAIEKLFF.